These 27 T cell receptor beta chains share one sample of origin, sequenced in a study of blood T cells in healthy people across ages. A J-beta primer mix and a sample-barcoded 5' primer were used in a second PCR of roughly 6 to 12 cycles. TCRdb processed the 5' RACE reads anew with MiXCR; each CDR3 protein has one entry. The sample lists 1.5 million to 2 million distinct CDR3 sequences; about 30% were seen once. The sequenced sample was blood. The receptors derive from a woman aged 25 to 39 in good health.

This clonotype turned up a few times. V is TRBV20-1 and J is TRBJ2-3; weak D call: TRBD1 (5 bases). Germline assignment: CDR1 DFQATT and CDR2 SNEGSKA (reference sequence). The germline V and J ends were trimmed by 0 bases and 2 bases, with 18 bases remaining between them. The CDR3 length is 17 residues. CDR3 protein: CSARDRFRADFTDTQYF. The CDR3 coding sequence is TGCAGTGCTAGAGATCGATTCAGGGCCGATTTCACAGATACGCAGTATTTT.

The chain joins TRBV24-1 to TRBJ2-1; 10 bases agree with TRBD1. The CDR3 runs 13 residues. Germline CDR1 and CDR2: KGHDR and SFDVKD. J was trimmed by 9 bases and V by 9 bases; bases with no gene match: 7. CDR3 sequence: CATAGTGVGEQFF. The CDR3 nucleotides are TGTGCCACCGCCGGGACAGGGGTTGGTGAGCAGTTCTTC.

This clonotype was counted only a few times. The rearrangement links TRBV4-1 to TRBJ2-1, with 8 bases aligning to TRBD2. Per the germline V gene, CDR1 is MGHRA and CDR2 is YSYEKL. J gave up 3 bases and V 1 base, and 2 bases lay outside the gene matches. The CDR3 is made up of 15 amino acids. As DNA, the CDR3 is TGCGCCAGCAGCCAAGTTAGCGGGGACTACAATGAGCAGTTCTTC. The encoded protein is CASSQVSGDYNEQFF.

This chain connects TRBV10-3 to TRBJ2-1, with D possibly TRBD1 on 6 matching bases. Per germline, CDR1 ENHRY and CDR2 SYGVKD. The CDR3 runs 12 residues. Trimming shortened V by 10 bases and J by 5 bases, and 12 bases separated the two germline ends. CDR3 in amino acids: CATQRGNNEQFF. The CDR3 DNA sequence: TGTGCCACCCAGAGGGGGAACAATGAGCAGTTCTTC.

This clonotype was seen a few times. For the CDR3, the DNA is TGTGCCAGCAGCCCTACGTCAGGACTAGCGGGAGGGCCTTATCTGGAGTTCTTC. Amino acids: CASSPTSGLAGGPYLEFF. This rearrangement joins TRBV5-8 to TRBJ2-1, with TRBD2 matching 15 bases. The V and J ends lost 4 bases and 14 bases, in that order; junction bases with no gene match: 19. The germline V gene has CDR1 SGHTS and CDR2 YDEGEE. The CDR3 loop spans 18 amino acids.

A few counts support this clonotype. The chain employs TRBV28 and TRBJ2-7; no reliable D call. CDR1 and CDR2 (germline): MDHEN, SYDVKM. V dropped 6 bases and J dropped 1 base, with 10 bases sitting between them. The length of the CDR3 is 13 residues. CDR3 in DNA: TGTGCCAGCAGCCCTACCCCTTCCTACGAGCAGTACTTC. This encodes CASSPTPSYEQYF.

The chain uses TRBV2 and TRBJ2-1; D is perhaps TRBD1 (5 bases). This CDR3 spans 17 amino acids. Germline values: CDR1 SNHLY, CDR2 FYNNEI. V lost 8 bases, J lost 2 bases, and 22 bases lay in between. CDR3 residues: CASGAQVAMWAYNEQFF. The CDR3 region has the DNA TGTGCCAGCGGGGCGCAGGTGGCAATGTGGGCCTACAATGAGCAGTTCTTC.

This clonotype was counted between two and nine times. The V and J genes are TRBV5-1 and TRBJ2-5, with 7 positions matching TRBD1. The CDR3 is made up of 14 amino acids. Trimming cost V 4 bases and J 4 bases; bases outside gene matches: 7. The germline CDR1 and CDR2 sequences are SGHRS and YFSETQ. The CDR3 sequence: CASSHNSGGETQYF. CDR3 bases: TGCGCCAGCAGCCATAACTCAGGGGGAGAGACCCAGTACTTC.

The chain couples TRBV10-3 to TRBJ1-2, with TRBD1 as a possible D gene (6 bases). The germline V and J ends were trimmed by 0 bases and 0 bases, with 11 bases remaining between them. Germline CDR1 reads ENHRY; CDR2 reads SYGVKD. The CDR3 totals 16 residues. This chain's CDR3 is CAISESGHRTNYGYTF. The CDR3 nucleotides read TGTGCCATCAGTGAGTCGGGACACAGGACTAACTATGGCTACACCTTC.

The rearrangement uses TRBV5-5 and TRBJ2-3; D ambiguous. Germline V gives CDR1 SGHKS, CDR2 YYEKEE (reference sequence). The CDR3 totals 15 residues. V was cut by 1 base and J by 2 bases, with 11 bases left in between. The CDR3 DNA reads TGTGCCAGCAGCTTGTTCGGCGGTAACACAGATACGCAGTATTTT. Amino acids: CASSLFGGNTDTQYF.

This chain uses TRBV28 with TRBJ2-2; 10 bases line up with TRBD1. This CDR3 is built from 16 residues. Trimming removed 6 bases from V and 4 bases from J; junction bases left unmatched: 8. The germline CDR1 and CDR2 sequences are MDHEN and SYDVKM. The chain's CDR3 is CASRPPGTGATGELFF. In DNA, the CDR3 is TGTGCCAGCAGGCCCCCCGGGACAGGGGCCACCGGGGAGCTGTTTTTT.

This clonotype was seen only a few times. This chain connects TRBV6-2 or TRBV6-3 to TRBJ2-7; D unclear. Per germline, CDR1 MNHEY and CDR2 SVGEGT. V was cut by 7 bases and J by 4 bases, with 23 bases left in between. The CDR3 sequence is 16 residues long. The CDR3 protein is CASTDGPNWGSYEQYF. As DNA, the CDR3 is TGTGCCAGCACCGACGGGCCTAATTGGGGAAGTTACGAGCAGTACTTC.

This clonotype was seen ten or more times. The rearrangement links TRBV29-1 to TRBJ2-1; 13 nucleotides agree with TRBD2. Trimming took 3 bases from V and 4 from J; bases not matched to a gene: 9. Per germline, CDR1 SQVTM and CDR2 ANQGSEA. CDR3 length equals 17 residues. In DNA, the CDR3 is TGCAGCGTTGACCCACTAGCGGGAGGGCCCCCATACAATGAGCAGTTCTTC. Amino acids: CSVDPLAGGPPYNEQFF.

The rearrangement joins TRBV20-1 to TRBJ1-2; D remains ambiguous. The CDR3 has 12 residues. V lost 6 bases and J 2 bases, leaving 10 bases between the germline ends. From germline, CDR1 is DFQATT and CDR2 SNEGSKA (reference sequence). The CDR3 spells CSARGINYGYTF. In DNA, the CDR3 is TGCAGTGCCCGAGGGATCAACTATGGCTACACCTTC.

This clonotype appeared a few times. The genes are TRBV7-9 and TRBJ1-5, with 7 positions matching TRBD1. The CDR3 sequence is 15 residues long. Germline assignment: CDR1 SEHNR and CDR2 FQNEAQ (reference sequence). The V segment lost 5 bases and the J segment 4 bases; nucleotides outside the gene matches: 8. CDR3 coding DNA: TGTGCCAGCAGCGCTACCGGGACAGCTAATCAGCCCCAGCATTTT. Amino acids: CASSATGTANQPQHF.

In this sample, this clonotype turned up a few times. V and J are TRBV7-9 and TRBJ2-1; 9 bases are a match to TRBD2. V was pared by 1 base and J by 9 bases, with 13 bases of the junction left unmatched. This CDR3 spans 17 amino acids. Per germline, CDR1 SEHNR and CDR2 FQNEAQ (reference sequence). CDR3 residues: CASSLGSRAGGQGEQFF. The CDR3 bases are TGTGCCAGCAGCTTAGGGTCCCGAGCGGGGGGTCAGGGTGAGCAGTTCTTC.

The rearrangement uses TRBV12-3 or TRBV12-4 and TRBJ2-1, with 9 bases fitting TRBD2. The CDR3 has 15 amino acids. V trimming: 5 bases; J trimming: 5 bases; junction bases outside the gene matches: 7. The CDR3 DNA reads TGTGCCAGCAGTCGGACTAGCGCTGTTCACAATGAGCAGTTCTTC. This sequence encodes CASSRTSAVHNEQFF.

This clonotype has more than one count but fewer than ten. The CDR3 loop is CASSDGTGFGDTEAFF. Written as DNA, the CDR3 is TGTGCCAGCAGTGACGGGACAGGGTTTGGTGACACTGAAGCTTTCTTT. The gene calls are TRBV2 and TRBJ1-1, with 9 bases identical to TRBD1. V lost 3 bases to trimming and J lost 3 bases; unmatched junction nucleotides: 8. The CDR3 totals 16 residues. Germline lookup yields CDR1 SNHLY and CDR2 FYNNEI.

This clonotype was detected only a few times. The chain is built from TRBV6-6 and TRBJ2-7; TRBD2 matches at 8 bases. Germline V lookup: CDR1 MNHNY, CDR2 SVGAGI (reference sequence). Germline trimming cut 10 bases from V and 6 bases from J; bases unmatched to any gene: 14. The CDR3 sequence is 14 residues long. CDR3: CATQRAGAKTEQYF. The CDR3 DNA follows: TGTGCCACCCAGAGAGCGGGAGCGAAGACCGAGCAGTACTTC.

The CDR3 sequence: CASNGGLAGGRSSYEQYF. As DNA, the CDR3 is TGTGCCAGCAACGGCGGACTAGCGGGGGGCCGTAGCTCCTACGAGCAGTACTTC. The rearrangement links TRBV7-2 to TRBJ2-7; 14 positions match TRBD2. Germline CDR1 reads SGHTA; CDR2 reads FQGNSA. V lost 7 bases and J lost 0; bases outside the gene matches: 11. CDR3 length equals 18 residues.

The chain recombines TRBV5-1 with TRBJ2-3; 11 positions agree with TRBD2. CDR3 length equals 17 residues. CDR1 SGHRS and CDR2 YFSETQ come from the germline V gene. V was pared by 1 base and J by 2 bases, with 6 bases of the junction left unmatched. The CDR3 DNA is TGCGCCAGCAGCTTGATACTAGCGGGGGAGCACACAGATACGCAGTATTTT. This codes for CASSLILAGEHTDTQYF.

DNA of the CDR3: TGTGCCAGCAGTCCCCACGGACAGGGGTCGGCAGATACGCAGTATTTT. Residues: CASSPHGQGSADTQYF. The rearrangement links TRBV12-3 or TRBV12-4 to TRBJ2-3; 9 nucleotides match TRBD1. CDR3 length equals 16 residues. V dropped 5 bases and J dropped 4; count of bases not matched to a gene: 10.

The CDR3 loop reads CASSKGQVSTGELFF. The CDR3 coding sequence is TGTGCCAGCAGTAAGGGACAGGTCTCCACCGGGGAGCTGTTTTTT. The rearrangement joins TRBV12-3 or TRBV12-4 to TRBJ2-2; 8 bases align to TRBD1. J lost 4 bases, V lost 5 bases, and 6 bases had no gene match. This CDR3 comprises 15 residues.

The V call is TRBV7-9, the J call TRBJ2-7; TRBD1 matches at 7 bases. CDR1 and CDR2 (germline): SEHNR, FQNEAQ (reference sequence). V was pared by 8 bases and J by 3 bases, with 4 bases of the junction left unmatched. The CDR3 covers 12 residues. This chain's CDR3 is CASSGQDYEQYF. The CDR3 coding sequence is TGTGCCAGCTCAGGACAGGACTACGAGCAGTACTTC. Using reference TRBV7-9 and TRBJ2-7 for the parts outside the CDR3, the full variable domain is DTGVSQNPRHKITKRGQNVTFRCDPISEHNRLYWYRQTLGQGPEFLTYFQNEAQLEKSRLLSDRFSAERPKGSFSTLEIQRTEQGDSAMYLCASSGQDYEQYFGPGTRLTVT.

The table lists this clonotype with a few counts. V is TRBV5-1 and J is TRBJ1-6; D possibly corresponds to TRBD1 (6 bases). The germline V gene encodes CDR1 SGHRS and CDR2 YFSETQ. Trimming shortened V by 0 bases and J by 4 bases, and 11 bases separated the two germline ends. The CDR3 sequence is 16 residues long. This CDR3 reads CASSLGKGGYNSPLHF. The CDR3 DNA sequence: TGCGCCAGCAGCTTGGGGAAAGGGGGTTATAATTCACCCCTCCACTTT.

The chain couples TRBV9 to TRBJ1-6; possible D gene TRBD1, 5 bases. CDR3 length equals 14 residues. CDR1 is SGDLS, CDR2 YYNGEE, per germline. Trimming removed 2 bases at V and 7 bases at J, with 10 bases between. The CDR3 region is CASSVRGMNSPLHF. The CDR3 nucleotides read TGTGCCAGCAGCGTTCGGGGGATGAATTCACCCCTCCACTTT.

CDR3 region: CASSSQDRGGGYTF. Written as DNA, the CDR3 is TGTGCCAGCAGCTCACAGGACAGGGGGGGAGGCTACACCTTC. V gene TRBV7-2 combines with J gene TRBJ1-2; 10 nucleotides match TRBD1. J gave up 8 bases and V 4 bases, and 7 bases lay outside the gene matches. Germline loops: CDR1 SGHTA, CDR2 FQGNSA. The CDR3 has 14 amino acids.